This T cell receptor (beta chain) came from a study of CD8 T cells in ankylosing spondylitis. Ten or more counts support this clonotype. Its antigen is still unknown. The CDR3 totals 10 residues. V dropped 7 bases and J dropped 8 bases, with 8 bases sitting between them. Study results and limitations: A TCR beta motif made of fewer than ten highly homologous variants seemed typical of ankylosing spondylitis blood. With a CD8+ phenotype, disease-linked clones were relatively rare in peripheral blood. It was reported that disease-linked clones were significantly enriched in matched ankylosing spondylitis synovial fluid.

A single record per CDR3 protein comes from TCRdb applying MiXCR to the 5' RACE reads. The repertoire holds more than 100,000 distinct CDR3 sequences, with more than 15% as singletons. The V and J genes are TRBV12-3 or TRBV12-4 and TRBJ1-1; no clear D gene. The sequence was obtained from a male donor with ankylosing spondylitis. The source material was blood, either unsorted or a sorted T cell fraction (not recorded which). The CDR3 DNA reads as TGTGCCAGCAAAACTCACGAAGCTTTCTTT. Protein product: CASKTHEAFF.